This T cell receptor beta chain was recorded in a study of molecular identifiers for immune sequencing clone quantification. As for the study in general: Replicates involved a five-way split of RNA from approximately 20,000 or 100,000 naive CD8 cells, with sequencing of four.

With 4 bases clipped from V and 2 bases from J, the junction kept 2 bases outside the gene matches. CDR3 size: 15 residues. Germline V gene lookup returns CDR1 MNHEY and CDR2 SMNVEV (reference sequence). Sorting was used to obtain naive CD8 T cells (CD8+CD4-CCR7+CD45RA+). There are many counts of this clonotype. Its antigen is currently unknown. Previously reported methods and listed TCR primers produced the bulk TCR libraries. TCRdb ran MiXCR on the PCR reads and lists one entry per CDR3 protein. The sample lists over 85,000 distinct CDR3 sequences, 25% occurring once. Broader study findings: It was shown that clones above 20 RNA copies held over 97% of effector molecules, but under 1% in naive cells.

The sample consisted of naive CD8+ T cells from blood, with Jurkat cell RNA spiked in. The sample's subset: FACS-sorted CD8+CD4-CCR7+CD45RA+ naive T cells. The clonotype was recovered from a human donor in good health. Some libraries in this study had Jurkat cell RNA spiked in. The chain recombines TRBV27 with TRBJ2-7; 13 bases match TRBD2. This CDR3 is CASSSLAGGPYEQYF. Here the CDR3 DNA reads TGTGCCAGCAGTTCACTAGCGGGGGGGCCCTACGAGCAGTACTTC.